The rows below give T cell receptor beta chains drawn from one sample of a study of T cell responses to AZD1222 COVID-19 vaccine. Sequenced by immunoSEQ multiplex PCR; TCRdb stores in-frame clones only, minus some. The data contain more than 90,000 clones, 90% of them singletons. This material consisted of peripheral blood, taken on day 0 of AZD1222 vaccination. The receptors originated from an adult in good health. Each CDR3 is given without its conserved first and last residue. The order of the fields is J gene, V gene, D gene, CDR3 protein. D genes are given only for firm matches.

j_call: TRBJ2-3; v_call: TRBV14; d_call: TRBD2; cdr3_aa: ASSPRGALTDTQY
j_call: TRBJ2-7; v_call: TRBV5-1; d_call: -; cdr3_aa: ASSRAGTEVAYEQY
j_call: TRBJ1-4; v_call: TRBV27; d_call: TRBD1; cdr3_aa: ASSWTGLGLKLF
j_call: TRBJ2-5; v_call: TRBV5-4; d_call: -; cdr3_aa: ASSPGTSQETQY
j_call: TRBJ2-1; v_call: TRBV5-4; d_call: -; cdr3_aa: ASSPGTSSYNEQF
j_call: TRBJ2-7; v_call: TRBV18; d_call: -; cdr3_aa: ASSPSGSRYEQY
j_call: TRBJ2-5; v_call: TRBV14; d_call: -; cdr3_aa: ASRGQDGETQY
j_call: TRBJ1-1; v_call: TRBV28; d_call: -; cdr3_aa: ASSLAGAQGRNTEAF
j_call: TRBJ2-7; v_call: TRBV6-5; d_call: TRBD1; cdr3_aa: ASSRGQGSYEQY
j_call: TRBJ2-5; v_call: TRBV6-6; d_call: TRBD1; cdr3_aa: ASSVRDSLETQY
j_call: TRBJ1-1; v_call: TRBV2; d_call: -; cdr3_aa: ASSEDTEAF